This T cell receptor beta chain appears in the sequencing data of a study of T cells in Graves' hyperthyroidism and ophthalmopathy. Study details: Peripheral blood was obtained at initial diagnosis, preceding any treatment.

This clonotype was observed at least ten times. It was RNA transcripts that yielded the amplified TCR beta CDR3 regions. TCR CDR3 regions were first amplified by RT-PCR with HTBI primers. TCRdb itself ran the multiplex PCR reads through MiXCR, one entry per CDR3 protein. The table has around 240,000 distinct CDR3 sequences, 13% to 15% seen once. Germline V lookup: CDR1 MNHNS, CDR2 SASEGT. CDR3 length equals 15 residues. V dropped 0 bases and J dropped 2 bases, with 10 bases sitting between them. The sequenced sample consisted of blood. The chain joins TRBV6-1 to TRBJ1-1, with D unclear. This TCR was recovered from a woman between 40 and 50 years old with Graves' hyperthyroidism that later progressed to Graves' ophthalmopathy. The CDR3, as DNA: TGTGCCAGCAGTGAAGCGCACGGGTATAACACTGAAGCTTTCTTT. It is translated as CASSEAHGYNTEAFF.